The clone carrying this T cell receptor beta chain was seen a handful of times. The sample comes from a study of T cell repertoires in cytomegalovirus infection. Study-level information: Matching HLA type and CMV infection were both indicated by public TCR beta signatures.

TCRdb reprocessed the reads via MiXCR and lists one record per CDR3 protein. The sample lists around 490,000 distinct CDR3 sequences; 26% were seen once. Deletions cut 4 bases from V and 1 base from J, with 13 bases between. The length of the CDR3 is 16 residues. CDR1 is MNHEY, CDR2 SVGAGI, per germline. The specimen was PBMCs. The clonotype comes from a human donor in good health (CMV status not recorded). Some clones in this sample may be carry-over from other donors' samples. The rearrangement joins TRBV6-5 to TRBJ2-2, with D possibly TRBD1 on 6 matching bases. The CDR3 loop reads CASSSPGRGNTGELFF. CDR3 nucleotides: TGTGCCAGCAGTTCCCCGGGCAGGGGGAACACCGGGGAGCTGTTTTTT.